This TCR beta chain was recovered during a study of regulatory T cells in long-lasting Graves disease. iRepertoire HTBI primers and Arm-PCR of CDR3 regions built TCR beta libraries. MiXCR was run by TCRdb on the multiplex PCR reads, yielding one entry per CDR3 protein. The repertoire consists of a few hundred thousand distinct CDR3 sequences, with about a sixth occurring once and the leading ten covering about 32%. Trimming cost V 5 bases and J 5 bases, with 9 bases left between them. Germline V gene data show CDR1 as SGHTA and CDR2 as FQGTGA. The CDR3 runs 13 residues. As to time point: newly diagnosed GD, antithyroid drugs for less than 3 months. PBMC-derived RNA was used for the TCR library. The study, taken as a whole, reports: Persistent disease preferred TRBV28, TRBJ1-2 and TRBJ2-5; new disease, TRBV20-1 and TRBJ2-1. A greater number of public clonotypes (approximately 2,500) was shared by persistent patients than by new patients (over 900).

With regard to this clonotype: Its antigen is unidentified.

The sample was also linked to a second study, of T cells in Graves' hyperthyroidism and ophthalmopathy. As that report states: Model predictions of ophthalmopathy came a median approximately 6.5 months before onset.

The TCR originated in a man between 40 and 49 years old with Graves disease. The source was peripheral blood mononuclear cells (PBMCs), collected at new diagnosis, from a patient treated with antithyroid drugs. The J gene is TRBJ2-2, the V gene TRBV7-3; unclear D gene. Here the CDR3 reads CASSALRTGELFF. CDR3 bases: TGTGCCAGCAGCGCACTACGGACCGGGGAGCTGTTTTTT.